The rows below give T cell receptor beta chains drawn from one sample of a study of blood T cell repertoires in COVID-19. The data were produced by immunoSEQ multiplex PCR, yet TCRdb's version contains in-frame clones alone and is incomplete. The data show about 77,000 clones, 80% seen once. The sample comprised peripheral blood. These TCRs come from a woman in her 70s with acute or convalescent COVID-19. Both conserved end residues are part of each CDR3. A D gene is named only where the DNA matches it firmly. Clone size is not always given. Where it is, it says once, few, many or a class for expanded clones.

size: .
V: TRBV4-2
D: .
J: TRBJ1-1
CDR3: CASSQDTGGTEAFF
DNA: TGTGCCAGCAGCCAAGATACGGGGGGGACTGAAGCTTTCTTT

size: .
V: TRBV7-9
D: .
J: TRBJ2-7
CDR3: CASSLPASYEQYF
DNA: TGTGCCAGCAGCTTACCTGCGTCCTACGAGCAGTACTTC

size: .
V: TRBV16
D: .
J: TRBJ2-1
CDR3: CASSQLDNNEQFF
DNA: TGTGCCAGCAGCCAATTGGACAACAATGAGCAGTTCTTC

size: .
V: TRBV5-4
D: TRBD2
J: TRBJ2-7
CDR3: CASSGGVGDEQYF
DNA: TGTGCCAGCAGTGGGGGGGTAGGGGACGAGCAGTACTTC

size: .
V: TRBV6-6
D: .
J: TRBJ2-1
CDR3: CASSYEVASVNEQFF
DNA: TGTGCCAGCAGTTACGAGGTAGCGTCGGTGAATGAGCAGTTCTTC

size: .
V: TRBV13
D: .
J: TRBJ1-1
CDR3: CASSLNRGNTEAFF
DNA: TGTGCCAGCAGCTTAAACCGGGGGAACACTGAAGCTTTCTTT

size: .
V: TRBV3-1/TRBV3-2
D: TRBD1
J: TRBJ1-2
CDR3: CASTSQRDSSLGGYTF
DNA: TGTGCCAGCACCAGCCAGAGGGACAGCTCTCTGGGTGGCTACACCTTC

size: .
V: TRBV19
D: .
J: TRBJ2-1
CDR3: CASSSSAPGEQFF
DNA: TGTGCCAGTAGTAGCTCTGCCCCGGGTGAGCAGTTCTTC

size: .
V: TRBV9
D: .
J: TRBJ2-6
CDR3: CASSASVYSGANVLTF
DNA: TGTGCCAGCAGCGCCTCTGTATACTCTGGGGCCAACGTCCTGACTTTC

size: .
V: TRBV9
D: TRBD1
J: TRBJ2-4
CDR3: CASSPRGTENIQYF
DNA: TGTGCCAGCAGCCCGCGAGGGACAGAAAACATTCAGTACTTC

size: once
V: TRBV5-6
D: TRBD1
J: TRBJ1-2
CDR3: CASSPGQGAIYYGYTF
DNA: TGTGCCAGCAGCCCGGGACAGGGGGCTATTTACTATGGCTACACCTTC

size: few
V: TRBV5-4
D: TRBD2
J: TRBJ2-1
CDR3: CASSPSGGESYNEQFF
DNA: TGTGCCAGCAGCCCTAGCGGGGGCGAATCCTACAATGAGCAGTTCTTC

size: .
V: TRBV6-2/TRBV6-3
D: .
J: TRBJ1-1
CDR3: CASSPRRGRAEAFF
DNA: TGTGCCAGCAGTCCCCGACGAGGGCGCGCTGAAGCTTTCTTT

size: few
V: TRBV6-2/TRBV6-3
D: TRBD2
J: TRBJ2-3
CDR3: CASSSWTSGGRNTQYF
DNA: TGTGCCAGCAGTTCCTGGACTAGCGGGGGAAGGAATACGCAGTATTTT

size: .
V: TRBV11-3
D: .
J: TRBJ1-1
CDR3: CASSNGRTLDTEAFF
DNA: TGTGCCAGCAGCAACGGACGGACTCTGGACACTGAAGCTTTCTTT

size: .
V: TRBV4-1
D: .
J: TRBJ2-7
CDR3: CASSPRWQGGYEQYF
DNA: TGCGCCAGCAGCCCTCGCTGGCAGGGGGGTTACGAGCAGTACTTC

size: few
V: TRBV7-6
D: TRBD1
J: TRBJ1-1
CDR3: CASSLDREFANTEAFF
DNA: TGTGCCAGCAGCTTGGACAGGGAATTTGCGAACACTGAAGCTTTCTTT

size: once
V: TRBV19
D: TRBD2
J: TRBJ2-1
CDR3: CASSIGLAGHEQFF
DNA: TGTGCCAGTAGTATAGGACTAGCGGGGCATGAGCAGTTCTTC

size: .
V: TRBV7-9
D: .
J: TRBJ2-2
CDR3: CASSLVSGSLATGELFF
DNA: TGTGCCAGCAGCTTAGTAAGTGGCAGTTTGGCCACCGGGGAGCTGTTTTTT

size: once
V: TRBV7-9
D: .
J: TRBJ2-3
CDR3: CASSLGVRYTDTQYF
DNA: TGTGCCAGCAGCTTAGGCGTCAGGTACACAGATACGCAGTATTTT

size: .
V: TRBV9
D: TRBD1
J: TRBJ1-2
CDR3: CASSTGTGYGYTF
DNA: TGTGCCAGCAGCACCGGGACAGGGTATGGCTACACCTTC

size: once
V: TRBV7-3
D: .
J: TRBJ2-2
CDR3: CASSSTNTGELFF
DNA: TGTGCCAGCAGCTCTACGAACACCGGGGAGCTGTTTTTT

size: .
V: TRBV5-6
D: .
J: TRBJ2-2
CDR3: CASSFRQTNTGELFF
DNA: TGTGCCAGCAGCTTTCGGCAGACTAACACCGGGGAGCTGTTTTTT

size: .
V: TRBV7-2
D: .
J: TRBJ1-5
CDR3: CASSLGRGARNQPQHF
DNA: TGTGCCAGCAGCTTGGGGAGGGGGGCGAGGAATCAGCCCCAGCATTTT

size: few
V: TRBV7-3
D: TRBD2
J: TRBJ2-5
CDR3: CASSESGGKTQYF
DNA: TGTGCCAGCAGCGAGAGCGGGGGAAAGACCCAGTACTTC

size: .
V: TRBV6-5
D: TRBD2
J: TRBJ2-3
CDR3: CASGHTSGVADTQYF
DNA: TGTGCCAGCGGCCACACTAGCGGGGTCGCAGATACGCAGTATTTT

size: .
V: TRBV6-5
D: .
J: TRBJ2-7
CDR3: CASSFYEQYF
DNA: TGTGCCAGCAGCTTCTACGAGCAGTACTTC

size: .
V: TRBV9
D: .
J: TRBJ2-7
CDR3: CASSVVPGGEPYF
DNA: TGTGCCAGCAGCGTAGTCCCGGGGGGCGAGCCGTACTTC

size: once
V: TRBV5-6
D: TRBD2
J: TRBJ2-3
CDR3: CASTLPGLPSTDTQYF
DNA: TGTGCCAGCACCCTTCCGGGACTACCTAGCACAGATACGCAGTATTTT

size: .
V: TRBV7-9
D: TRBD1
J: TRBJ1-1
CDR3: CASSLTLTGVYF
DNA: TGTGCCAGCAGCTTAACTTTGACAGGGGTTTACTTT

size: once
V: TRBV2
D: .
J: TRBJ1-2
CDR3: CASRAVGEGIIYGYTF
DNA: TGTGCCAGCAGAGCGGTAGGGGAGGGAATTATATATGGCTACACCTTC

size: once
V: TRBV18
D: TRBD1
J: TRBJ1-6
CDR3: CASSRVGTGRNSPLHF
DNA: TGTGCCAGCTCTCGGGTAGGGACAGGGCGAAATTCACCCCTCCACTTT

size: .
V: TRBV6-4
D: TRBD1
J: TRBJ2-1
CDR3: CASSDRGLGNEQFF
DNA: TGTGCCAGCAGTGACAGGGGGCTCGGGAATGAGCAGTTCTTC

size: .
V: TRBV6-4
D: .
J: TRBJ1-6
CDR3: CASSVTRNYNSPLHF
DNA: TGTGCCAGCAGTGTAACGAGAAACTATAATTCACCCCTCCACTTT

size: .
V: TRBV7-9
D: .
J: TRBJ1-1
CDR3: CASSLAFASSSTEAFF
DNA: TGTGCCAGCAGCTTAGCTTTCGCGAGCTCTAGCACTGAAGCTTTCTTT

size: .
V: TRBV18
D: TRBD1
J: TRBJ2-1
CDR3: CASSPGTGDNEQFF
DNA: TGTGCCAGCTCGCCAGGGACAGGGGACAATGAGCAGTTCTTC

size: .
V: TRBV28
D: .
J: TRBJ1-1
CDR3: CASSPHRDDTEAFF
DNA: TGTGCCAGCAGTCCGCACAGGGATGACACTGAAGCTTTCTTT

size: .
V: TRBV18
D: .
J: TRBJ2-3
CDR3: CASSPTGYTQYF
DNA: TGTGCCAGCTCACCAACAGGCTATACGCAGTATTTT

size: .
V: TRBV4-3
D: .
J: TRBJ1-1
CDR3: CASSQEFRGGRIEAFF
DNA: TGCGCCAGCAGCCAAGAATTTCGAGGGGGAAGGATTGAAGCTTTCTTT

size: few
V: TRBV6-1
D: TRBD1
J: TRBJ1-2
CDR3: CASSDEWDRLYGYTF
DNA: TGTGCCAGCAGTGATGAGTGGGACAGACTTTATGGCTACACCTTC

size: .
V: TRBV29-1
D: TRBD1
J: TRBJ1-1
CDR3: CSGRTGSFSEAFF
DNA: TGCAGCGGGCGGACAGGGAGTTTCTCTGAAGCTTTCTTT

size: .
V: TRBV7-2
D: .
J: TRBJ1-5
CDR3: CASSFTGYGQPQHF
DNA: TGTGCCAGCAGCTTTACAGGGTACGGTCAGCCCCAGCATTTT

size: .
V: TRBV19
D: .
J: TRBJ1-5
CDR3: CASSRPQRGSNQPQHF
DNA: TGTGCCAGTAGTAGACCGCAAAGGGGGAGCAATCAGCCCCAGCATTTT

size: .
V: TRBV19
D: .
J: TRBJ2-1
CDR3: CASSIDSGVRGGEQFF
DNA: TGTGCCAGTAGTATAGACTCAGGGGTGAGGGGTGGTGAGCAGTTCTTC

size: .
V: TRBV7-6
D: .
J: TRBJ2-1
CDR3: CASSLGNNEQFF
DNA: TGTGCCAGCAGCTTAGGTAACAATGAGCAGTTCTTC